One sample yielded the 18 T cell receptor beta chains listed below, sequenced in a study of T-cell memory formation after mild COVID-19. TCRdb redid the calling of the 5' RACE reads with MiXCR, one entry per CDR3 protein. The table includes hundreds of thousands of distinct CDR3 sequences, roughly a fifth detected once. Sequenced: PBMCs or a T cell subset sorted from them (not recorded which). The receptors here all came from an adult woman who had mild COVID-19 (a few samples of this study predate the infection). Cell type and time point are not known.

The chain has TRBV2 and TRBJ2-7; 9 nucleotides agree with TRBD1. The CDR3 totals 15 residues. Losses at the gene ends were 0 bases for V and 4 bases for J; bases not matched to a gene: 4. Germline-derived CDR1 and CDR2 are SNHLY and FYNNEI. CDR3 nucleotides: TGTGCCAGCAGTGAAGCTGGGACAGGGCGGTACGAGCAGTACTTC. It is translated as CASSEAGTGRYEQYF.

V is TRBV16 and J is TRBJ2-5; D may be TRBD1 (5 bases). From germline, CDR1 is KGHSY and CDR2 FQNENV. V shed 0 bases and J shed 1 base, with 9 bases lying between them. The CDR3 runs to 15 residues. CDR3 in DNA: TGTGCCAGCAGCCAATCGAGGCAGGGCCAAGAGACCCAGTACTTC. Residues: CASSQSRQGQETQYF.

This clonotype appeared a few times. The chain uses TRBV4-3 and TRBJ2-1; 10 bases line up with TRBD2. CDR3 length: 15 residues. Germline trimming cut 4 bases from V and 6 bases from J; bases unmatched to any gene: 6. Germline lookup yields CDR1 LGHNA and CDR2 YSLEER. The CDR3 nucleotides read TGCGCCAGCAGCCCAGCGGGAGGGCCTGGCAATGAGCAGTTCTTC. This translates into CASSPAGGPGNEQFF.

This clonotype was picked up a small number of times. This chain uses TRBV29-1 with TRBJ2-7; either TRBD1 or TRBD2 may supply D (6 bases each). The CDR3 length is 12 residues. V dropped 6 bases and J dropped 3 bases, with 12 bases sitting between them. Germline assignment: CDR1 SQVTM and CDR2 ANQGSEA. The CDR3 region has the DNA TGCAGCGTCCAGGGGACTTTCTACGAGCAGTACTTC. It yields the protein CSVQGTFYEQYF.

V usage is TRBV7-2 and J usage is TRBJ1-2; D may be TRBD1 (6 bases). Germline loops: CDR1 SGHTA, CDR2 FQGNSA. Trimming removed 5 bases at V and 6 bases at J, with 16 bases between. CDR3 length: 14 amino acids. CDR3 in amino acids: CASSPGSGANGYTF. The CDR3 DNA reads TGTGCCAGCAGCCCCGGGTCAGGGGCAAATGGCTACACCTTC.

The chain joins TRBV19 to TRBJ2-3, with a possible D match to TRBD1 (5 bases). Germline values: CDR1 LNHDA, CDR2 SQIVND (reference sequence). The CDR3 covers 16 residues. Deletions cut 1 base from V and 5 bases from J, with 16 bases between. CDR3 sequence: CASSIAHRSYIDTQYF. CDR3 sequence (DNA): TGTGCCAGTAGTATAGCCCACAGGTCGTATATAGATACGCAGTATTTT.

The V gene is TRBV3-1, the J gene TRBJ2-1, with unresolved D. V lost 1 base and J lost 3, with 13 bases in between. This CDR3 is 16 amino acids long. The germline CDR1 and CDR2 sequences are LGHDT and YNNKEL (reference sequence). CDR3 bases: TGTGCCAGCAGCCAAGGGGAAGAGCTTTACTACAATGAGCAGTTCTTC. This sequence encodes CASSQGEELYYNEQFF.

The chain couples TRBV20-1 to TRBJ2-7; TRBD2 agrees at 15 bases. Losses at the gene ends were 6 bases for V and 2 bases for J; bases not matched to a gene: 8. CDR3 length: 16 amino acids. CDR1 is DFQATT and CDR2 is SNEGSKA in the germline V gene (reference sequence). The DNA of the CDR3 is TGCAGTGCCCTGGGACTAGCGGGGGGTTTAGCCTACGAGCAGTACTTC. Amino acid sequence: CSALGLAGGLAYEQYF.

This clonotype has only a few counts. V and J are TRBV7-2 and TRBJ2-3; a possible D gene is TRBD2 (6 bases). Germline V lookup: CDR1 SGHTA, CDR2 FQGNSA. The CDR3 is 15 residues long. Trimming cost V 3 bases and J 0 bases, with 10 bases left between them. CDR3 sequence (DNA): TGTGCCAGCAGCTTGAGGAGCGGGAGCACAGATACGCAGTATTTT. As protein: CASSLRSGSTDTQYF.

The CDR3 sequence is CASSLDGGGLKETQYF. CDR3 nucleotide sequence: TGCGCCAGCAGCTTGGACGGGGGAGGATTGAAAGAGACCCAGTACTTC. The rearrangement joins TRBV5-1 to TRBJ2-5, with D maybe TRBD2 (6 bases). Germline CDR1 is SGHRS and CDR2 is YFSETQ. V dropped 0 bases and J dropped 3 bases, with 15 bases sitting between them. The CDR3 extends over 16 amino acids.

The chain is built from TRBV11-2 and TRBJ2-3; the match to TRBD2 covers 7 bases. The CDR3 extends over 16 amino acids. J gave up 4 bases and V 1 base, and 8 bases lay outside the gene matches. CDR1 is SGHAT and CDR2 is FQNNGV in the germline V gene. The CDR3 bases are TGTGCCAGCAGCTTAGGCACGGGACTAATATCAGATACGCAGTATTTT. Encoded protein: CASSLGTGLISDTQYF.

In its sample, this clonotype was seen a few times. This rearrangement joins TRBV29-1 to TRBJ2-3; 8 nucleotides agree with TRBD1. The junction had 10 bases not matched to a gene; V was cut back by 6 bases and J by 2 bases. Germline V CDR1 and CDR2: SQVTM, ANQGSEA. This CDR3 is built from 15 residues. The CDR3 protein is CSVNRGTDPTDTQYF. In DNA form, the CDR3 reads TGCAGCGTGAACAGGGGGACCGACCCCACAGATACGCAGTATTTT.

The chain employs TRBV7-2 and TRBJ2-7; D is perhaps TRBD2 (5 bases). This CDR3 contains 15 residues. V lost 4 bases and J lost 2, with 15 bases in between. The germline V gene encodes CDR1 SGHTA and CDR2 FQGNSA. The CDR3 nucleotides read TGTGCCAGCAGCTCACGGGATCTTGCAGCCTACGAGCAGTACTTC. Its protein is CASSSRDLAAYEQYF.

The CDR3 nucleotides are TGTGCCAGCAGCTTAGCGGGCTCCCCAGGTGGCACCTTC. Protein product: CASSLAGSPGGTF. This chain links TRBV7-9 with TRBJ1-2; no clear D gene. V dropped 0 bases and J dropped 13 bases, with 15 bases sitting between them. The CDR3 extends over 13 amino acids. Per the germline V gene, CDR1 is SEHNR and CDR2 is FQNEAQ (reference sequence).

This clonotype appeared a few times. The chain couples TRBV20-1 to TRBJ2-7, with 7 nucleotides matching TRBD2. Germline lookup yields CDR1 DFQATT and CDR2 SNEGSKA (reference sequence). The CDR3 extends over 11 amino acids. The CDR3 DNA reads TGCGGGGGAGGGTCCGCCTACGAGCAGTACTTC. Translated: CGGGSAYEQYF.

The chain recombines TRBV5-5 with TRBJ1-2; tentatively, D is TRBD1 (5 bases). The CDR3 is 15 amino acids. CDR1 SGHKS and CDR2 YYEKEE come from the germline V gene (reference sequence). Trimming cost V 4 bases and J 4 bases, with 17 bases left between them. CDR3 in amino acids: CASSPGPGNPYGYTF. CDR3 nucleotide sequence: TGTGCCAGCAGCCCGGGGCCTGGAAACCCCTATGGCTACACCTTC.

The chain joins TRBV24-1 to TRBJ1-1; 12 nucleotides align to TRBD1. V lost 6 bases to trimming and J lost 6 bases; unmatched junction nucleotides: 7. CDR1 and CDR2 (germline): KGHDR, SFDVKD. This CDR3 contains 15 residues. CDR3 bases: TGTGCCACCAGTCCCACCGGGACAGGGGGCTCTGAAGCTTTCTTT. Its protein product is CATSPTGTGGSEAFF.

The V call is TRBV15, the J call TRBJ2-1, with 16 bases matching TRBD2. V lost 2 bases to trimming and J lost 5 bases; unmatched junction nucleotides: 9. The CDR3 runs to 19 residues. Germline loops: CDR1 LNHNV, CDR2 YYDKDF (reference sequence). In nucleotides, the CDR3 is TGTGCCACCAGCAGACCATACGCCGGGACTAGCGGGAGGGACAATGAGCAGTTCTTC. Protein: CATSRPYAGTSGRDNEQFF.